This T cell receptor (beta chain) was documented in a study of T cell changes during pregnancy in multiple sclerosis. Libraries were prepared by immunoSEQ multiplex PCR; TCRdb keeps only in-frame clonotypes and omits some of them. Of tens of thousands of clones in the sample, 85% to 95% were seen once. With 3 bases removed from V and 3 bases from J, the gap between germline ends came to 8 bases. Germline loops: CDR1 KGHSH, CDR2 LQKENI. CDR3 length: 13 amino acids. The rearrangement joins TRBV18 to TRBJ1-2; weak D call: TRBD1 (5 bases). This sequence was found in a female donor in good health, enrolled as a control in a pregnancy study. The specimen was peripheral blood, collected in the third trimester of pregnancy. Here the CDR3 DNA reads TGTGCCAGCTCACCGGGACTCGACTATGGCTACACCTTC. The encoded protein is CASSPGLDYGYTF.